This TCR beta chain was obtained from a study of CD4+ T cells in melanoma (dated by TCRdb to the early 2020s). Regarding the complete study: Neoantigen-specific CD4+ T cells in human melanoma were what the study investigated. Broad study findings and their caveats: Neoantigen-specific CD4+ T cells were reported to be correlated with the function of CD8+ T cells, macrophages and B cells. Neoantigen-specific CD4+ T cells in melanoma were reported to show diverse differentiation states.

The library was made by the immunoSEQ multiplex PCR assay. Not all clones reach the TCRdb copy of this immuneACCESS table, which keeps in-frame sequences only. Checked studies attribute under half of the gap to unresolved V genes and leave the rest unexplained. The sample table holds roughly 150,000 clones, of which over 90% were seen once. The ten largest clones take up about 1.6% of the sample. With regard to this clone: Its antigen target is currently unknown. No base qualities exist here, and no much larger clone lies one base off it.

The donors were people with melanoma. V was cut back by 6 bases and J by 6 bases, leaving a gap of 17 bases between them. CDR1 and CDR2 are drawn from the germline V gene: SQVTM, ANQGSEA. From the cysteine through the phenylalanine, the CDR3 covers 14 amino acids. CDR3 DNA is the only sequence kept; it has 42 bases, read in frame from the first base. The chain links TRBV29-1 with TRBJ2-2; the D gene is possibly TRBD2, with 5 bases matching. The receptor was derived from a human donor with melanoma. The nucleotide sequence is given as TGCAGCGTGAGACGGAGGCTGGATTCCGGGGAGCTGTTTTTT. This sequence encodes CSVRRRLDSGELFF.